This TCR beta chain was identified during a study of blood T cells in healthy people across ages. Germline V gene data show CDR1 as MNHEY and CDR2 as SVGAGI. The CDR3 has 14 residues. The authors ran a second PCR of about 6 to 12 cycles using a sample-barcoded 5' primer and a J-beta primer mix. TCRdb reprocessed the 5' RACE reads with MiXCR, giving one entry per CDR3 protein. Altogether around 800,000 distinct CDR3 sequences are present, 20% to 30% being singletons, with the ten largest covering roughly 3.1%. This sample also appeared in a second study, on T cells of mothers and their children.

The chain combines TRBV6-5 with TRBJ2-5; possible D gene TRBD1, 6 bases. Judging by the DNA end, TRBJ2-7 fits better; the J call may be wrong. Specimen: blood. The sequence came from a boy younger than 18 in good health. In DNA, the CDR3 is TGTGCCAGCAGGAGACAGGAAGGCTCCTACGAGCAGTACTTC. Translation: CASRRQEGSYEQYF.